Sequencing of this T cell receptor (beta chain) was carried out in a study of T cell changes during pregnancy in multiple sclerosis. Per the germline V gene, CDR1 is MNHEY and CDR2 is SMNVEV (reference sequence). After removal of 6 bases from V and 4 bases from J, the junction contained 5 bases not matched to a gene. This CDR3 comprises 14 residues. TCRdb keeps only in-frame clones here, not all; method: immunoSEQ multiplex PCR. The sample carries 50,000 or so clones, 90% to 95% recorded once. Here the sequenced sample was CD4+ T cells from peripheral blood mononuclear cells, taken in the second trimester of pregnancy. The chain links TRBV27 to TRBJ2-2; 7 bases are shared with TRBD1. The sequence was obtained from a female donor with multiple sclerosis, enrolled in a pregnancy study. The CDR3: CASSPDRTTGELFF. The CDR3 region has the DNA TGTGCCAGCAGCCCGGACAGGACCACCGGGGAGCTGTTTTTT.